Below, 12 T cell receptor beta chains from the same sample are listed, as sequenced in a study of blood T cell repertoires in COVID-19. Data came from immunoSEQ multiplex PCR; TCRdb stores just in-frame clones and leaves some out. The sample holds around 34,000 clones, 75% to 85% seen once. Sequencing was performed on peripheral blood. All receptors derive from a woman in her 70s with acute or convalescent COVID-19.

The V gene is TRBV7-9, the J gene TRBJ2-4, with 14 nucleotides matching TRBD2. The trim removed 5 bases at V and 1 base at J, leaving 10 bases unmatched. Germline V lookup: CDR1 SEHNR, CDR2 FQNEAQ (reference sequence). This CDR3 contains 19 residues. CDR3 coding DNA: TGTGCCAGCAGCCCCCGACTAGCGGGAGGGCTGTTGGCCAAAAACATTCAGTACTTC. Translated, it gives CASSPRLAGGLLAKNIQYF.

The CDR3 reads CSDDGTGSNYGYTF. DNA for the CDR3: TGCAGCGACGACGGGACAGGCTCTAACTATGGCTACACCTTC. The chain joins TRBV29-1 to TRBJ1-2, with TRBD1 identical over 8 bases. There are 14 residues in the CDR3. V was pared by 7 bases and J by 0 bases, with 7 bases of the junction left unmatched. The germline CDR1 and CDR2 sequences are SQVTM and ANQGSEA.

This chain links TRBV7-9 with TRBJ1-2; D possibly corresponds to TRBD1 (6 bases). Trimming removed 1 base from V and 4 bases from J, with 13 bases in between. Per germline, CDR1 SEHNR and CDR2 FQNEAQ (reference sequence). The CDR3 totals 15 residues. CDR3 loop: CASSLGAGDIYGYTF. The CDR3, as DNA: TGTGCCAGCAGCTTAGGCGCAGGGGACATCTATGGCTACACCTTC.

This clone was seen just once. This chain uses TRBV5-1 with TRBJ2-5; D ambiguous. CDR3 length: 15 amino acids. Deletions cut 0 bases from V and 2 bases from J, with 11 bases between. Germline values: CDR1 SGHRS, CDR2 YFSETQ. The CDR3 reads CASSLALVLQETQYF. The CDR3, as DNA: TGCGCCAGCAGCTTGGCCTTAGTGTTACAAGAGACCCAGTACTTC. Combining the CDR3 with reference TRBV5-1 and TRBJ2-5 gives the whole variable domain KAGVTQTPRYLIKTRGQQVTLSCSPISGHRSVSWYQQTPGQGLQFLFEYFSETQRNKGNFPGRFSGRQFSNSRSEMNVSTLELGDSALYLCASSLALVLQETQYFGPGTRLLVL.

This clone appeared once. V and J are TRBV28 and TRBJ2-5; 10 positions agree with TRBD1. CDR1 and CDR2 from the germline V gene are MDHEN and SYDVKM. The CDR3 totals 14 residues. V lost 6 bases to trimming and J lost 3 bases; unmatched junction nucleotides: 4. CDR3: CASSHGTGEETQYF. In nucleotides, the CDR3 is TGTGCCAGCAGCCACGGGACAGGGGAAGAGACCCAGTACTTC.

CDR3 sequence (DNA): TGCAGCGTTGATGGAGCTAGCGGGGACTACGAGCAGTACTTC. Its translation: CSVDGASGDYEQYF. The chain recombines TRBV29-1 with TRBJ2-7; 9 bases map to TRBD2. The V and J ends lost 3 bases and 3 bases, in that order; junction bases with no gene match: 6. Looked up from germline, CDR1 is SQVTM and CDR2 is ANQGSEA. This CDR3 comprises 14 residues.

The chain employs TRBV4-2 and TRBJ1-6; 7 bases are shared with TRBD1. Trimming removed 4 bases from V and 6 bases from J; junction bases left unmatched: 6. Per germline, CDR1 LGHNA and CDR2 YNFKEQ. This CDR3 region has 15 residues. CDR3 nucleotides: TGTGCCAGCAGCCGACTCCGGGACAGTAATTCACCCCTCCACTTT. Amino acid sequence: CASSRLRDSNSPLHF.

This clone was seen repeatedly, ten times or more. The chain uses TRBV27 and TRBJ2-7, with 10 nucleotides matching TRBD1. This CDR3 comprises 15 residues. CDR1 MNHEY and CDR2 SMNVEV come from the germline V gene (reference sequence). V gave up 5 bases and J gave up 3 bases; unmatched junction bases: 7. The CDR3 coding sequence is TGTGCCAGCAGTGTAAGGGACAGGGGACACTACGAGCAGTACTTC. Amino acid sequence: CASSVRDRGHYEQYF.

The rearrangement links TRBV3-1 (or the pseudogene TRBV3-2) to TRBJ1-1; 7 bases fit TRBD1. After removal of 0 bases from V and 5 bases from J, the junction contained 6 bases not matched to a gene. Germline CDR1 and CDR2: LGHDT and YNNKEL (reference sequence). CDR3 length: 15 amino acids. CDR3 in amino acids: CASSQESGGRTEAFF. Written as DNA, the CDR3 is TGTGCCAGCAGCCAAGAGTCAGGGGGTAGGACTGAAGCTTTCTTT.

This clone was seen a handful of times. The J gene is TRBJ1-1, the V gene TRBV7-6; 7 positions agree with TRBD1. The CDR3 loop spans 16 amino acids. V was clipped by 3 bases and J by 0 bases; unmatched bases: 7. CDR1 and CDR2 (germline): SGHVS, FNYEAQ. The CDR3 region has the DNA TGTGCCAGCAGCTTCCGTCCCACAGGGGTGAACACTGAAGCTTTCTTT. Protein: CASSFRPTGVNTEAFF.

CDR3 sequence reads: CASSQDPGVLGNTIYF. As DNA, the CDR3 is TGTGCCAGCAGCCAAGATCCAGGGGTGCTGGGAAACACCATATATTTT. The V and J genes are TRBV3-1 (or the pseudogene TRBV3-2) and TRBJ1-3, with D possibly being TRBD1 (6 bases). V lost 0 bases to trimming and J lost 4 bases, with 13 bases between them. The CDR3 length is 16 residues. Germline V gene sequence: CDR1 LGHDT, CDR2 YNNKEL (reference sequence).

The gene calls are TRBV11-2 and TRBJ2-3; D is perhaps TRBD1 (5 bases). Trimming took off 8 bases at V and 2 bases at J, with 14 bases between the two ends. The germline V gene has CDR1 SGHAT and CDR2 FQNNGV. This CDR3 is 14 amino acids long. CDR3 region: CASSWQGPTDTQYF. DNA of the CDR3: TGTGCCAGCTCGTGGCAGGGCCCCACAGATACGCAGTATTTT.